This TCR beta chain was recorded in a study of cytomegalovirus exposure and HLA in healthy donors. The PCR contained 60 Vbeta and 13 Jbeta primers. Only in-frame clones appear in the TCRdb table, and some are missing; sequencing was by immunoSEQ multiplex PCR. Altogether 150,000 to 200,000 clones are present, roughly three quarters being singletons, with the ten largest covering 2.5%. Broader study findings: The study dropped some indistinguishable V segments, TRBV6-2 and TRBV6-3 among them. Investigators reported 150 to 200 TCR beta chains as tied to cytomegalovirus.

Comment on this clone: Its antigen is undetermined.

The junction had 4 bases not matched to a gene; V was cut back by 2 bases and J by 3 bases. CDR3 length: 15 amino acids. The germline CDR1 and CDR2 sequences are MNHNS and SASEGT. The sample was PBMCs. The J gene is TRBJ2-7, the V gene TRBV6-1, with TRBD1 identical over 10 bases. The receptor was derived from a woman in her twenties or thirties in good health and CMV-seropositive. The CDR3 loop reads CASSELGQGLYEQYF. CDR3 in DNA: TGTGCCAGCAGTGAATTGGGACAGGGGCTCTACGAGCAGTACTTC.